Presented here are 29 T cell receptor beta chains from one specimen sequenced in a study of cytomegalovirus exposure and HLA in healthy donors (dated by TCRdb to 2016 to 2017). Receptors were amplified or captured by the immunoSEQ multiplex PCR assay. The multiplex PCR relied on a mix of 60 forward primers for TCR Vbeta segments and 13 reverse primers for TCR Jbeta segments. TCRdb's version of the immuneACCESS table is confined to in-frame rearrangements and falls short of the full clone set. An unresolved V gene accounts for under half of the shortfall where checked; the remainder is of unknown origin. The sample yields more than 65,000 clones; around four fifths were counted once. The leading ten clones occupy more than 5.5% of the sample. The sequenced sample was PBMCs. The origin of the receptors is a woman in her 50s in good health and CMV-seropositive.

This chain connects TRBV7-9 to TRBJ1-1, with 9 nucleotides matching TRBD1. The germline V gene encodes CDR1 SEHNR and CDR2 FQNEAQ (reference sequence). The CDR3 is 17 residues long. The trim removed 0 bases at V and 11 bases at J, leaving 16 bases unmatched. CDR3 DNA: TGTGCCAGCAGCTTAGCGCGGGACAGGGTGGGTTCGATCGCGGCTTTCTTT. It encodes CASSLARDRVGSIAAFF.

The rearrangement joins TRBV5-1 to TRBJ1-1; no clear D gene. Trimming took off 0 bases at V and 7 bases at J, with 13 bases between the two ends. CDR3 size: 14 residues. Germline V gene data show CDR1 as SGHRS and CDR2 as YFSETQ. The CDR3 region has the DNA TGCGCCAGCAGCTTGGCCGGGTTCGGGAGTGAAGCTTTCTTT. Encoded protein: CASSLAGFGSEAFF. The entire variable domain, with the rest obtained from reference TRBV5-1 and TRBJ1-1, is as follows: KAGVTQTPRYLIKTRGQQVTLSCSPISGHRSVSWYQQTPGQGLQFLFEYFSETQRNKGNFPGRFSGRQFSNSRSEMNVSTLELGDSALYLCASSLAGFGSEAFFGQGTRLTVV.

This clone has only a few counts. One junction end does not reproduce the germline sequence, and a read error may be involved. V usage is TRBV7-7 and J usage is TRBJ2-1, with TRBD2 matching 9 bases. This CDR3 has 13 residues. Germline V lookup: CDR1 SSHAT, CDR2 FNYEAQ (reference sequence). The CDR3 sequence: CASSSLAGAEQFF. The CDR3 DNA is TGTGCTAGCAGCTCTTTAGCGGGAGCGGAGCAGTTCTTC.

This clone was counted a few times. The chain combines TRBV27 with TRBJ2-5; 7 bases align to TRBD2. Per germline, CDR1 MNHEY and CDR2 SMNVEV (reference sequence). The CDR3 covers 14 residues. With V trimmed by 3 bases and J by 5 bases, 6 bases remained unmatched. As DNA, the CDR3 is TGTGCCAGCAGTTTTCTAAGCGGGACGGAGACCCAGTACTTC. The encoded protein is CASSFLSGTETQYF.

The chain carries TRBV15 and TRBJ1-3; 8 bases line up with TRBD1. With V trimmed by 5 bases and J by 4 bases, 7 bases remained unmatched. Germline V lookup: CDR1 LNHNV, CDR2 YYDKDF (reference sequence). The CDR3 runs 15 residues. The CDR3 is CATSARTGIGNTIYF. In DNA, the CDR3 is TGTGCCACCAGCGCACGGACAGGGATAGGAAACACCATATATTTT. Using reference TRBV15 and TRBJ1-3 for the parts outside the CDR3, the full variable domain is DAMVIQNPRYQVTQFGKPVTLSCSQTLNHNVMYWYQQKSSQAPKLLFHYYDKDFNNEADTPDNFQSRRPNTSFCFLDIRSPGLGDTAMYLCATSARTGIGNTIYFGEGSWLTVV.

This sequence joins TRBV5-1 and TRBJ1-4, with TRBD1 matching 7 bases. The CDR3 length is 14 residues. V shed 1 base and J 5 bases; nucleotides not matched to a gene: 2. Germline V CDR1 and CDR2: SGHRS, YFSETQ. The CDR3 is CASSLNRGNEKLFF. CDR3 nucleotide sequence: TGCGCCAGCAGCTTGAACAGGGGCAATGAAAAACTGTTTTTT.

The gene calls are TRBV2 and TRBJ1-2; TRBD1 aligns across 8 bases. CDR3 length: 15 residues. CDR1 and CDR2 (germline): SNHLY, FYNNEI. V dropped 7 bases and J dropped 3; count of bases not matched to a gene: 10. The CDR3 bases are TGTGCCAGCAAGGATGCGGCAGGGGGCCACTATGGCTACACCTTC. Its translation is CASKDAAGGHYGYTF.

The genes are TRBV6-5 and TRBJ1-2; D is unresolved. The ends were cut back, 0 bases at V and 5 bases at J, with 10 bases in the middle. Germline V lookup: CDR1 MNHEY, CDR2 SVGAGI. The CDR3 loop spans 14 amino acids. CDR3 residues: CASSYSNSGYGYTF. The CDR3 region has the DNA TGTGCCAGCAGTTACTCAAACTCGGGTTATGGCTACACCTTC.

This clone was found once. The rearrangement links TRBV28 to TRBJ1-3; 9 bases agree with TRBD1. CDR3 length: 18 amino acids. The V and J ends lost 4 bases and 3 bases, in that order; junction bases with no gene match: 13. Germline CDR1 MDHEN, CDR2 SYDVKM. Here the CDR3 reads CASSSNDRGGANGNTIYF. The CDR3 DNA sequence: TGTGCCAGCAGTTCGAACGACAGGGGGGGCGCGAATGGAAACACCATATATTTT.

This clone was seen only once. The chain links TRBV6-1 to TRBJ2-2; D is undetermined. CDR3 length: 14 amino acids. Between the trimmed V and J ends, which lost 4 bases and 0 bases, there was a span of 6 bases. The V gene's germline CDR1 is MNHNS and CDR2 SASEGT. The CDR3 nucleotides read TGTGCCAGCAGTGTCTTAGCGAACACCGGGGAGCTGTTTTTT. Protein: CASSVLANTGELFF.

The V gene is TRBV6-5, the J gene TRBJ1-2; 9 bases line up with TRBD1. Germline V gives CDR1 MNHEY, CDR2 SVGAGI. The V segment lost 6 bases and the J segment 7 bases; nucleotides outside the gene matches: 3. The CDR3 runs to 12 residues. The CDR3 spells CASRTTGGGYTF. CDR3 nucleotides: TGTGCCAGCAGAACGACAGGGGGTGGCTACACCTTC.

The J gene is TRBJ2-2, the V gene TRBV29-1; perhaps TRBD1 as D (5 bases). The CDR3 spans 14 residues. Per germline, CDR1 SQVTM and CDR2 ANQGSEA. V was trimmed by 7 bases and J by 0 bases, leaving 12 bases between them. This CDR3 is CSAGTTANTGELFF. CDR3 nucleotides: TGCAGCGCCGGAACGACAGCGAACACCGGGGAGCTGTTTTTT.

The chain recombines TRBV5-4 with TRBJ2-5; D gene ambiguous. Germline V gene data show CDR1 as SGHNT and CDR2 as YYREEE (reference sequence). Trimming left V 2 bases short and J 4 bases short, with 15 bases between. CDR3 size: 15 residues. The CDR3 loop is CASSLPEYYGETQYF. The CDR3 coding sequence is TGTGCCAGCAGCTTACCGGAGTATTATGGAGAGACCCAGTACTTC.

The J gene is TRBJ2-5, the V gene TRBV7-9; the match to TRBD1 covers 9 bases. Matching the DNA end better, TRBJ2-7 makes the J call doubtful. CDR1 is SEHNR, CDR2 FQNEAQ, per germline (reference sequence). This CDR3 comprises 16 residues. CDR3: CASSDLDGTGLHEQYF. The DNA for the CDR3 is TGTGCCAGCAGCGACCTAGACGGGACAGGGTTGCACGAGCAGTACTTC.

The rearrangement uses TRBV10-1 and TRBJ2-7, with D hard to call. Deletions cut 6 bases from V and 1 base from J, with 16 bases between. The CDR3 consists of 15 residues. Per the germline V gene, CDR1 is WNHNN and CDR2 is SYGVQD (reference sequence). The CDR3 here is CASSGYSRNSYEQYF. The CDR3 DNA sequence: TGCGCCAGCAGCGGGTATTCGAGGAATTCCTACGAGCAGTACTTC.

This sequence joins TRBV6-6 and TRBJ2-1; TRBD2 matches 8 bases. The V segment lost 2 bases and the J segment 0 bases; nucleotides outside the gene matches: 3. The CDR3 is made up of 16 amino acids. Germline V gene lookup returns CDR1 MNHNY and CDR2 SVGAGI (reference sequence). Here the CDR3 DNA reads TGTGCCAGCAGTTACGGTCGGGGGGGCTCCTACAATGAGCAGTTCTTC. Translating gives CASSYGRGGSYNEQFF.

The chain joins TRBV28 to TRBJ2-1; 14 bases align to TRBD2. Germline V lookup: CDR1 MDHEN, CDR2 SYDVKM. After removal of 5 bases from V and 7 bases from J, the junction contained 4 bases not matched to a gene. The CDR3 is 15 residues long. CDR3 protein: CASSPRLAGGNEQFF. CDR3 DNA sequence: TGTGCCAGCAGTCCAAGACTAGCGGGAGGGAATGAGCAGTTCTTC. Looking up the rest from reference TRBV28 and TRBJ2-1 gives the full variable domain: DVKVTQSSRYLVKRTGEKVFLECVQDMDHENMFWYRQDPGLGLRLIYFSYDVKMKEKGDIPEGYSVSREKKERFSLILESASTNQTSMYLCASSPRLAGGNEQFFGPGTRLTVL.

The rearrangement links TRBV5-6 to TRBJ1-2; D uncertain. This CDR3 is 18 amino acids long. V was clipped by 5 bases and J by 3 bases, with 26 bases between them. Germline V gene lookup returns CDR1 SGHDT and CDR2 YYEEEE. CDR3 DNA sequence: TGTGCCAGCAGTCTGATCGGAGGGAAGCTCCCTGTCGACTATGGCTACACCTTC. The encoded protein is CASSLIGGKLPVDYGYTF.

The chain joins TRBV7-2 to TRBJ2-7; D may be TRBD2 (5 bases). There are 13 residues in the CDR3. Germline CDR1 is SGHTA and CDR2 is FQGNSA. The V end was cut by 4 bases, the J end by 6 bases, with 13 bases between. CDR3 loop: CASSSYLSGEQYF. CDR3 DNA sequence: TGTGCCAGCAGCTCTTATTTAAGCGGCGAGCAGTACTTC. The whole variable domain, remainder taken from reference TRBV7-2 and TRBJ2-7, is GAGVSQSPSNKVTEKGKDVELRCDPISGHTALYWYRQSLGQGLEFLIYFQGNSAPDKSGLPSDRFSAERTGGSVSTLTIQRTQQEDSAVYLCASSSYLSGEQYFGPGTRLTVT.

The V call is TRBV30, the J call TRBJ1-1; D remains unclear. V shed 0 bases and J shed 4 bases, with 9 bases lying between them. The CDR3 contains 13 residues. The germline V gene has CDR1 GTSNPN and CDR2 SVGIG (reference sequence). The CDR3 DNA follows: TGTGCCTGGAGTGTAACGGGAGGCACTGAAGCTTTCTTT. Translated, it gives CAWSVTGGTEAFF.

The V and J genes are TRBV28 and TRBJ1-5; 9 nucleotides align to TRBD1. J was trimmed by 0 bases and V by 6 bases; bases with no gene match: 3. The length of the CDR3 is 15 residues. From germline, CDR1 is MDHEN and CDR2 SYDVKM. The CDR3 nucleotides read TGTGCCAGCAGCCGGACAGGGGCTAGCAATCAGCCCCAGCATTTT. Translated: CASSRTGASNQPQHF.

The J gene is TRBJ1-1, the V gene TRBV9, with TRBD1 as a possible D gene (5 bases). The CDR3 extends over 13 amino acids. V lost 3 bases, J lost 10 bases, and 16 bases lay in between. Per germline, CDR1 SGDLS and CDR2 YYNGEE. The chain's CDR3 is CASSASLQGVAFF. For the CDR3, the DNA is TGTGCCAGCAGCGCCTCGCTGCAGGGTGTAGCTTTCTTT.

The chain has TRBV28 and TRBJ2-3, with D hard to call. The CDR3 contains 12 residues. Between the trimmed V and J ends, which lost 11 bases and 1 base, there was a span of 10 bases. Germline V lookup: CDR1 MDHEN, CDR2 SYDVKM. CDR3 amino acids: CAAASGTDTQYF. In DNA, the CDR3 is TGTGCCGCAGCGTCCGGCACAGATACGCAGTATTTT.

This clone was seen more than once but under ten times. The genes are TRBV7-3 and TRBJ1-1; the match to TRBD1 covers 7 bases. CDR3 length equals 17 residues. V trimming: 0 bases; J trimming: 4 bases; junction bases outside the gene matches: 11. Germline V CDR1 and CDR2: SGHTA, FQGTGA. The CDR3 DNA reads as TGTGCCAGCAGCTTAACCCCTGGACTCCGACAGGGCACTGAAGCTTTCTTT. Translating it yields CASSLTPGLRQGTEAFF.

V gene TRBV11-2 combines with J gene TRBJ2-5, with D possibly being TRBD1 (6 bases). The V end lost 5 bases, the J end lost 3 bases, and 19 bases lay between the germline ends. Germline loops: CDR1 SGHAT, CDR2 FQNNGV. CDR3 length: 16 amino acids. In nucleotides, the CDR3 is TGTGCCAGCAGCGACTTACAGGGTGGCGGTGAAGAGACCCAGTACTTC. This encodes CASSDLQGGGEETQYF.

The gene calls are TRBV27 and TRBJ2-5, with TRBD1 matching 9 bases. This CDR3 spans 14 amino acids. The V and J ends lost 8 bases and 5 bases, in that order; junction bases with no gene match: 9. Germline CDR1 and CDR2: MNHEY and SMNVEV (reference sequence). The CDR3 reads CASRRDRVWETQYF. DNA of the CDR3: TGTGCCAGCCGCCGGGACAGGGTGTGGGAGACCCAGTACTTC.

This chain uses TRBV28 with TRBJ1-5; D remains ambiguous. The CDR3 is made up of 15 amino acids. Germline CDR1 is MDHEN and CDR2 is SYDVKM. V was cut by 7 bases and J by 3 bases, with 16 bases left in between. The CDR3 DNA is TGTGCCAGCATCCCCTTGGCGGAACTCAATCAGCCCCAGCATTTT. Translated, it gives CASIPLAELNQPQHF.

This clone was counted a few times. The CDR3 DNA reads TGTGCCTGGAGTCGGGGGGGAACTGGAGAGACCCAGTACTTC. Its protein is CAWSRGGTGETQYF. The chain links TRBV30 to TRBJ2-5; TRBD2 matches 8 bases. Germline assignment: CDR1 GTSNPN and CDR2 SVGIG (reference sequence). The J segment lost 4 bases and the V segment lost 2 bases, leaving 6 bases of the junction unmatched. This CDR3 has 14 amino acids.

The J gene is TRBJ1-2, the V gene TRBV30; the D is unclear. The V gene's germline CDR1 is GTSNPN and CDR2 SVGIG (reference sequence). This CDR3 contains 11 residues. DNA of the CDR3: TGTGGGCACGAAAGGCGGGGTGGCTACACCTTC. It translates to CGHERRGGYTF.